This T cell receptor beta chain is from a study of blood T cell repertoires in COVID-19 (TCRdb year 2020). Turning to the overall study: Samples covering the acute and convalescent phases of COVID-19 were provided by collaborators in the United States, Italy and Spain. The material from the prospective study consisted of cDNA or gDNA derived from T cells, B-cell-depleted T cells, or PBMCs. The sample metadata nearly always contained a de-identified subject ID, COVID-19 status, age in years and sex. HLA class I and class II types, where available, came from metadata supplied by the sample provider rather than from assay-based typing. The repertoires were made available in a free public database intended to serve as a resource for research on the immune response to SARS-CoV-2. Samples were obtained from the ongoing ImmuneRACE study (first 160 participants) and from some 1,300 subjects provided by 6 global collaborators. Deeply sampled blood TCRbeta repertoires from subjects exposed to, actively infected with, or recovered from COVID-19 were included in the dataset. On the study overall, not on this receptor specifically: The quantity of clinical and demographic metadata differed by source and by participant and was supplied without curation.

Counted from cysteine to phenylalanine, this CDR3 has 13 amino acids. CDR3 DNA is the only sequence kept; it has 39 bases, read in frame from the first base. The germline V gene sets CDR1 to SQVTM and CDR2 to ANQGSEA. After removal of 6 bases from V and 5 bases from J, the junction retains 8 bases not matched to a gene. On this clone itself: Its antigen is currently not known. Base quality data are lacking; no much larger clone is found one base away.

In Seattle, one collaborating source enrolled patients while the infection was active and tracked those patients longitudinally over the course of disease. Whole blood was collected in K2EDTA tubes by collaborating institutions according to the institutions' own protocols. Collaborator samples were shipped for TCRbeta analysis as frozen whole blood, isolated PBMCs, or DNA extracted from either sample type. The immunoSEQ Assay, a bias-controlled multiplex PCR, was used to amplify TCRbeta CDR3 regions from genomic DNA. The authors' analysis ran thus. Within the assay, amplification of reference gene primers was used to estimate how many nucleated cells each sample contained. To quantify the absolute abundance of each unique TCRbeta CDR3 rearrangement, sequence reads were collapsed and filtered. For each sample, productive Simpson clonality was calculated by taking the square root of Simpson's diversity index across productive rearrangements. TCRdb provides this immuneACCESS table in a form limited to in-frame rearrangements. Some clones are lacking; in checked studies, under half of them reflect an unresolved V gene, and why the rest are absent is not known. Clonal size and the V and J genes are those of that table, whereas D and trimming came from the DNA. For this sample the table gives roughly 350,000 clones, of which around nine tenths were detected only once. In total, the top ten clones hold around 7.9% of the sample.

This TCR derives from a woman in her 70s with COVID-19, enrolled during active disease. The sample comprised peripheral blood. Here the chain combines TRBV29-1 and TRBJ1-2; TRBD1 lines up with 8 middle nucleotides. This receptor has the CDR3 CSVLTGERYGYTF. The sequenced DNA is TGCAGCGTGCTGACAGGGGAACGGTATGGCTACACCTTC. With all but the CDR3 taken from the reference TRBV29-1 and TRBJ1-2 genes, the full variable domain is: SAVISQKPSRDICQRGTSLTIQCQVDSQVTMMFWYRQQPGQSLTLIATANQGSEATYESGFVIDKFPISRPNLTFSTLTVSNMSPEDSSIYLCSVLTGERYGYTFGSGTRLTVV.